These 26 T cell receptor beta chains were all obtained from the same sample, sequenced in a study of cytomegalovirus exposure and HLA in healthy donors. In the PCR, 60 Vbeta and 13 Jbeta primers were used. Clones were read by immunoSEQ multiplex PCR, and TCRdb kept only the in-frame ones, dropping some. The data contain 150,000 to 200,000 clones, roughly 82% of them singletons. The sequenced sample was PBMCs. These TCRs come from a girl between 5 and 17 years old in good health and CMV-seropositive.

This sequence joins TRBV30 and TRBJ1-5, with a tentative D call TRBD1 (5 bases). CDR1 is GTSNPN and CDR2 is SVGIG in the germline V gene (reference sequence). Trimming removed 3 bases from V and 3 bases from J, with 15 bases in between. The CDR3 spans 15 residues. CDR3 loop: CAWSPRGRDNQPQHF. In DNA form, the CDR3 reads TGTGCCTGGAGCCCCCGAGGCAGGGACAATCAGCCCCAGCATTTT. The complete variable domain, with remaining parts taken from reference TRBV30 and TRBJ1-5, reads SQTIHQWPATLVQPVGSPLSLECTVEGTSNPNLYWYRQAAGRGLQLLFYSVGIGQISSEVPQNLSASRPQDRQFILSSKKLLLSDSGFYLCAWSPRGRDNQPQHFGDGTRLSIL.

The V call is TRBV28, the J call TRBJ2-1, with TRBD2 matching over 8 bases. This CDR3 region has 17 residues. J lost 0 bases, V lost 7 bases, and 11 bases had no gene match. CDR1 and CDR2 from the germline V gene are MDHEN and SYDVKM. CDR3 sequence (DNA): TGTGCCAGCACTGCGCGGGGGGCCATGAGCTCCTACAATGAGCAGTTCTTC. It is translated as CASTARGAMSSYNEQFF.

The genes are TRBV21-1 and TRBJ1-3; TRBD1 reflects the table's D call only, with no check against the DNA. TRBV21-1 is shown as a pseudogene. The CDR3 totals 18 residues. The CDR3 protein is CASSKEESETGRGNTIYF. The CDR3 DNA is TGTGCCAGCAGCAAAGAGGAGAGTGAGACAGGGCGAGGAAACACCATATATTTT.

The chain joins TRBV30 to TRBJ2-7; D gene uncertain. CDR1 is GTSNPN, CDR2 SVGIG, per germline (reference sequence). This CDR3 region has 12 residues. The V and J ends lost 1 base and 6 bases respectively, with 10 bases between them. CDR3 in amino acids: CAWSEYSPEQYF. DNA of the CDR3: TGTGCCTGGAGTGAGTATAGCCCCGAGCAGTACTTC.

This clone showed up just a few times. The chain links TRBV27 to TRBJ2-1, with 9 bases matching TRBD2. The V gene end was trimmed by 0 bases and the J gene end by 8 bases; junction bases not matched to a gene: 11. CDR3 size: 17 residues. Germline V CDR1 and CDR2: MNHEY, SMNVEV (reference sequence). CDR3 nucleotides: TGTGCCAGCAGTTTATCATATGGGGCGGGAGGGCTCCATGAGCAGTTCTTC. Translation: CASSLSYGAGGLHEQFF.

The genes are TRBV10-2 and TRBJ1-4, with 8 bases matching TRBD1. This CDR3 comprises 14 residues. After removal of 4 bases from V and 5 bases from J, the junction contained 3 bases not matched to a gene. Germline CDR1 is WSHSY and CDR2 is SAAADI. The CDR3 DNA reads TGCGCCAGCAGTGCCCAGGGGGCGAATGAAAAACTGTTTTTT. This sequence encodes CASSAQGANEKLFF.

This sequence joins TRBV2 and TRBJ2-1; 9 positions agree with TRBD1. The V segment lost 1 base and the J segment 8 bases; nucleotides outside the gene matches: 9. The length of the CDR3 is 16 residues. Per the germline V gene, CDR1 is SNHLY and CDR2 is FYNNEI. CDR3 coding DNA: TGTGCCAGCAGTGAAGATCTGGGACAGGGTCTGTATGAGCAGTTCTTC. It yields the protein CASSEDLGQGLYEQFF.

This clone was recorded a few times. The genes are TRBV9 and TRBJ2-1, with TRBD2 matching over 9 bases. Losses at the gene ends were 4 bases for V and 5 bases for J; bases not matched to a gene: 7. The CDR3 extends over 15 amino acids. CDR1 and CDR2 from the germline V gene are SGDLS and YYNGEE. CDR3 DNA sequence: TGTGCCAGCAGCTTAGAGGTAGCGGGAGACAATGAGCAGTTCTTC. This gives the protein CASSLEVAGDNEQFF.

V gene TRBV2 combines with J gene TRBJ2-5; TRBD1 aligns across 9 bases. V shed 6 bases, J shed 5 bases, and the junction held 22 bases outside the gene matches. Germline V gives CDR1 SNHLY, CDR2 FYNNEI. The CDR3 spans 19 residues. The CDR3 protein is CASSLQGQGGVGQEETQYF. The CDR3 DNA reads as TGTGCCAGCAGCCTTCAGGGACAGGGCGGGGTAGGGCAGGAGGAGACCCAGTACTTC. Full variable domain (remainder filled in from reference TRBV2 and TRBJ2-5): EPEVTQTPSHQVTQMGQEVILRCVPISNHLYFYWYRQILGQKVEFLVSFYNNEISEKSEIFDDQFSVERPDGSNFTLKIRSTKLEDSAMYFCASSLQGQGGVGQEETQYFGPGTRLLVL.

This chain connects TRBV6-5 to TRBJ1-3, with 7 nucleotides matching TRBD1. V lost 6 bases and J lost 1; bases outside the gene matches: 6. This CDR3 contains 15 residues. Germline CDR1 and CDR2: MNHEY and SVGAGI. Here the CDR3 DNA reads TGTGCCAGCAGGCAGGGACAGTCATCTGGAAACACCATATATTTT. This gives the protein CASRQGQSSGNTIYF.

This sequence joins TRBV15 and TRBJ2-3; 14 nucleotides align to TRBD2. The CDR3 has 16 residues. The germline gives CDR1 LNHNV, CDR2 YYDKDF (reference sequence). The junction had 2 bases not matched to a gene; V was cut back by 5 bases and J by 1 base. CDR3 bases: TGTGCCACCAGCTGGGGACTAGCGGGAGGCACAGATACGCAGTATTTT. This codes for CATSWGLAGGTDTQYF.

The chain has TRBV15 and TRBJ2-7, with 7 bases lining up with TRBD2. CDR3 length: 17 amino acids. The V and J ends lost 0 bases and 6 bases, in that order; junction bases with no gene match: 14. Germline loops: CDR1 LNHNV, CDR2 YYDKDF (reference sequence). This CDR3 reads CATSRDGGGSGWGEQYF. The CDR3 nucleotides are TGTGCCACCAGCAGAGATGGTGGCGGGAGTGGTTGGGGCGAGCAGTACTTC.

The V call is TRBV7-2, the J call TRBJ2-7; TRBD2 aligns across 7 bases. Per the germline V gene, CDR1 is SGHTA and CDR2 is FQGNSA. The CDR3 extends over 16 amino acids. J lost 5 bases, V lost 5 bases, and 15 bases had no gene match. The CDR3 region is CASSALGGDHRDEQYF. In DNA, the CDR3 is TGTGCCAGCAGCGCCCTTGGGGGGGACCACCGGGACGAGCAGTACTTC.

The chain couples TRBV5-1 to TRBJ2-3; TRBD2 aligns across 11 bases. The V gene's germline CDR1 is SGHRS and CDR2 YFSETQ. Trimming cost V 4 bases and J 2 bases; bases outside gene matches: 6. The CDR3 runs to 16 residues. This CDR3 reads CASSGGTSGFTDTQYF. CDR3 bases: TGCGCCAGCAGCGGAGGGACTAGCGGATTCACAGATACGCAGTATTTT.

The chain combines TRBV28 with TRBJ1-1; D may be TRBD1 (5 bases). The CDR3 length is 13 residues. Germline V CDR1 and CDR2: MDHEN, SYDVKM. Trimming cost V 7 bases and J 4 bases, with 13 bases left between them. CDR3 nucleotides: TGTGCCAGCATGGGGCAGCACCTCACTGAAGCTTTCTTT. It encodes CASMGQHLTEAFF.

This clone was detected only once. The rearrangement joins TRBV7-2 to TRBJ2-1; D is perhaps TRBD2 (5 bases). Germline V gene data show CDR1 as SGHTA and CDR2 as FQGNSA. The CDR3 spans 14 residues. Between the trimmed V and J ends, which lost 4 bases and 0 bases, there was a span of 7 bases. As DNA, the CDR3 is TGTGCCAGCAGCTCCGACTACTCCTACAATGAGCAGTTCTTC. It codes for CASSSDYSYNEQFF. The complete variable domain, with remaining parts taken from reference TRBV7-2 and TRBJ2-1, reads GAGVSQSPSNKVTEKGKDVELRCDPISGHTALYWYRQSLGQGLEFLIYFQGNSAPDKSGLPSDRFSAERTGGSVSTLTIQRTQQEDSAVYLCASSSDYSYNEQFFGPGTRLTVL.

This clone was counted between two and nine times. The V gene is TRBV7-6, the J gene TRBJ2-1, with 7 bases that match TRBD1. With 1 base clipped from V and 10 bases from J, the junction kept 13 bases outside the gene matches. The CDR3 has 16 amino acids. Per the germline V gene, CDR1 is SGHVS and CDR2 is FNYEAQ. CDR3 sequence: CASSLDRGPVEWEQFF. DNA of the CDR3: TGTGCCAGCAGCTTAGACAGGGGCCCCGTCGAGTGGGAGCAGTTCTTC.

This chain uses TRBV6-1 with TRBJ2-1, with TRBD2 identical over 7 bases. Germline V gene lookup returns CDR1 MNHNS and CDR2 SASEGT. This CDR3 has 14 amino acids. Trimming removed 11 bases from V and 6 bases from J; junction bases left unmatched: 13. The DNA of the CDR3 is TGTGCCGGGGCTTCGGGGGGAGACGCCAATGAGCAGTTCTTC. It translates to CAGASGGDANEQFF.

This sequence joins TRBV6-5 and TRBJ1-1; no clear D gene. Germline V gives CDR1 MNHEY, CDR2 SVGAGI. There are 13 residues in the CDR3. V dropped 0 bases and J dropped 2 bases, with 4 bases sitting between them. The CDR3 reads CASSYSYNTEAFF. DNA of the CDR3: TGTGCCAGCAGTTACTCTTATAACACTGAAGCTTTCTTT.

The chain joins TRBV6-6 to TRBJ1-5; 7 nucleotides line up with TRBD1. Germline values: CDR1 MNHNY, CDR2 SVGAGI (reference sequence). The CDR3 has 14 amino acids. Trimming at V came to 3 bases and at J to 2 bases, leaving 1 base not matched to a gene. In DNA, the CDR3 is TGTGCCAGCAGTTATGGACAGGGCAATCAGCCCCAGCATTTT. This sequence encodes CASSYGQGNQPQHF.

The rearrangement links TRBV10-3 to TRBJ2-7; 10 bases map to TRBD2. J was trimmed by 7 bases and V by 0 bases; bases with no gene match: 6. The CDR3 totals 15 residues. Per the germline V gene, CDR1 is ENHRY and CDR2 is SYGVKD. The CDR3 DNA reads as TGTGCCATCAGTGAGTCCAGCGGGAGGGCCGGTGAGCAGTACTTC. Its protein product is CAISESSGRAGEQYF.

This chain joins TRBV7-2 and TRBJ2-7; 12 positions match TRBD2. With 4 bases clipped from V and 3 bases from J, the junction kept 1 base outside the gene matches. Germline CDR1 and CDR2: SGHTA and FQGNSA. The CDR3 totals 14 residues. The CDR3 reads CASSSGLAGYEQYF. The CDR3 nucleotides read TGTGCCAGCAGCTCGGGACTAGCGGGCTACGAGCAGTACTTC.

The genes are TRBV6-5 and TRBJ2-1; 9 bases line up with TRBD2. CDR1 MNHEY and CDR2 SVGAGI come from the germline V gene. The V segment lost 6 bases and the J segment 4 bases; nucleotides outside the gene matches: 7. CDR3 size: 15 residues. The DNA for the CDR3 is TGTGCCAGCAGGGTCCTAGCGGGGTTATACAATGAGCAGTTCTTC. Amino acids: CASRVLAGLYNEQFF.

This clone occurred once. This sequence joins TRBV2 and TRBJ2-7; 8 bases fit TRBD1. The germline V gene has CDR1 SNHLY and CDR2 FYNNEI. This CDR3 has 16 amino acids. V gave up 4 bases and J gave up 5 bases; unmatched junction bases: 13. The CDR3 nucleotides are TGTGCCAGCAGTGCGCCTCCGGGACAGGTTGGCAACGAGCAGTACTTC. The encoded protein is CASSAPPGQVGNEQYF.

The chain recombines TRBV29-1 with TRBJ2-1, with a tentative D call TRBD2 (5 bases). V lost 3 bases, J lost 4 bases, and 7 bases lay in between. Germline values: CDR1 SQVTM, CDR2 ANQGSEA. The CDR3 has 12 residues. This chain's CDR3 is CSVEAGYNEQFF. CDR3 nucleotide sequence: TGCAGCGTTGAGGCGGGTTACAATGAGCAGTTCTTC.

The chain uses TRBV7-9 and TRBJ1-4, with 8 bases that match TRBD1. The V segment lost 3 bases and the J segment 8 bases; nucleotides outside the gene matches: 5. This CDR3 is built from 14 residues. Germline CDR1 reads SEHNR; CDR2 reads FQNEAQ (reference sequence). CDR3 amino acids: CASSFTGGGEKLFF. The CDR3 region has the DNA TGTGCCAGCAGCTTTACAGGGGGGGGAGAAAAACTGTTTTTT.